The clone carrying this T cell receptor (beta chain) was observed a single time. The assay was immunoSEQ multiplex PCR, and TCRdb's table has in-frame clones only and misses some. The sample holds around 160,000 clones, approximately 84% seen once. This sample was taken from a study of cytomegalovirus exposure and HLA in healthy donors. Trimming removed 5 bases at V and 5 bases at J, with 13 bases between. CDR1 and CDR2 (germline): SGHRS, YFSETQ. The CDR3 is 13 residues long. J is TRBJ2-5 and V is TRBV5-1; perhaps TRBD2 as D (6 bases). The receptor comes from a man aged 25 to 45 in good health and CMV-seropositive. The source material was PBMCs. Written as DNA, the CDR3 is TGCGCCAGCAGGGTGGAGGGTGGTGAGACCCAGTACTTC. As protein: CASRVEGGETQYF.